The clone carrying this T cell receptor (beta chain) appeared a few times. Sequencing was performed with immunoSEQ multiplex PCR; in TCRdb, only in-frame clones are kept and a portion is missing. The sample shows 250,000 or so clones, approximately 86% of them seen only once. These data are taken from a study of blood T cell repertoires in COVID-19. Trimming stripped 4 bases from V and 10 bases from J, with 13 bases between. The CDR3 is 12 residues long. This TCR was recovered from a man aged 40-50 years with active or convalescent COVID-19. The sequenced sample consisted of peripheral blood. The chain carries TRBV12-3 or TRBV12-4 and TRBJ1-2; maybe TRBD1 (6 bases). CDR3 in amino acids: CASSSTHRVYTF. In nucleotides, the CDR3 is TGTGCCAGCAGTTCCACTCACAGGGTCTACACCTTC.